Each of the 8 T cell receptor beta chains below was sequenced from the same sample in a study of molecular identifiers for immune sequencing clone quantification. TCRdb reprocessed the PCR reads with MiXCR, giving one entry per CDR3 protein. The sample yields nearly 650,000 distinct CDR3 sequences, around 25% seen once. Sequenced input: naive CD8+ T cells from blood, with Jurkat cell RNA spiked in. Subset given: FACS-sorted CD8+CD4-CCR7+CD45RA+ naive T cells. These receptor sequences come from a human donor in good health. Some libraries in this study had Jurkat cell RNA spiked in.

In this sample, this clonotype turned up a few times. This chain joins TRBV30 and TRBJ2-3; unclear D gene. The germline gives CDR1 GTSNPN, CDR2 SVGIG (reference sequence). This CDR3 has 12 residues. V was cut by 6 bases and J by 2 bases, with 9 bases left in between. The CDR3 DNA sequence: TGTGCCTGTACGGTCCTCACAGATACGCAGTATTTT. It yields the protein CACTVLTDTQYF.

The chain carries TRBV5-6 and TRBJ1-5; tentative D call: TRBD1 (6 bases). V dropped 2 bases and J dropped 5 bases, with 11 bases sitting between them. The germline V gene has CDR1 SGHDT and CDR2 YYEEEE. There are 14 residues in the CDR3. CDR3 DNA sequence: TGTGCCAGCAGCTTACAGGGTCCCGATCAGCCCCAGCATTTT. Amino acid sequence: CASSLQGPDQPQHF. The variable domain in full, completed from reference TRBV5-6 and TRBJ1-5, reads DAGVTQSPTHLIKTRGQQVTLRCSPKSGHDTVSWYQQALGQGPQFIFQYYEEEERQRGNFPDRFSGHQFPNYSSELNVNALLLGDSALYLCASSLQGPDQPQHFGDGTRLSIL.

There are a few counts of this clonotype. J is TRBJ2-5 and V is TRBV11-2; 11 bases are shared with TRBD2. The CDR3 extends over 18 amino acids. Trimming at V came to 3 bases and at J to 1 base, leaving 10 bases not matched to a gene. Germline-derived CDR1 and CDR2 are SGHAT and FQNNGV. The CDR3 protein is CASSLGRGTSGRQETQYF. The CDR3 coding sequence is TGTGCCAGCAGCTTGGGGAGGGGGACTAGCGGACGCCAAGAGACCCAGTACTTC.

This sequence joins TRBV30 and TRBJ2-2; 12 bases match TRBD2. CDR1 and CDR2 from the germline V gene are GTSNPN and SVGIG (reference sequence). The CDR3 length is 16 residues. V trimming: 5 bases; J trimming: 5 bases; junction bases outside the gene matches: 9. Here the CDR3 DNA reads TGTGCCTGGGGGAAGGGACTAGCGGGTTGGACCGGGGAGCTGTTTTTT. This encodes CAWGKGLAGWTGELFF.

This chain links TRBV3-1 with TRBJ2-7, with 16 bases fitting TRBD2. This CDR3 contains 15 residues. With V trimmed by 4 bases and J by 7 bases, 4 bases remained unmatched. CDR1 is LGHDT and CDR2 is YNNKEL in the germline V gene (reference sequence). CDR3 DNA: TGTGCCAGCAGCCTGGGACTAGCGGGAGGGGGTGAGCAGTACTTC. Its protein product is CASSLGLAGGGEQYF.

There are a few counts of this clonotype. The rearrangement uses TRBV7-8 and TRBJ2-2, with TRBD2 matching 11 bases. There are 19 residues in the CDR3. The junction had 13 bases not matched to a gene; V was cut back by 1 base and J by 6 bases. CDR1 and CDR2 (germline): SGHVS, FQNEAQ. The CDR3 spells CASSLVLAGGTPRSGELFF. The CDR3 nucleotides read TGTGCCAGCAGCTTAGTCCTAGCGGGGGGCACCCCCCGGTCCGGGGAGCTGTTTTTT.

Worth noting for this clonotype: Compared with germline, one end of the junction differs, possibly owing to a read error. This chain links TRBV5-1 with TRBJ2-1, with D hard to call. In germline, CDR1 is SGHRS, CDR2 YFSETQ. This CDR3 is 14 amino acids long. CDR3: CARSLSGPYNDQFF. In nucleotides, the CDR3 is TGCGCCCGCAGCTTGTCCGGACCCTACAATGACCAGTTCTTC.

This clonotype was picked up a small number of times. V usage is TRBV15 and J usage is TRBJ2-7; D is perhaps TRBD2 (6 bases). CDR3 length: 12 amino acids. V was pared by 8 bases and J by 7 bases, with 15 bases between. CDR1 is LNHNV, CDR2 YYDKDF, per germline (reference sequence). CDR3 region: CATAEGSGEQYF. The CDR3 region has the DNA TGTGCCACCGCGGAGGGGAGTGGAGAGCAGTACTTC.